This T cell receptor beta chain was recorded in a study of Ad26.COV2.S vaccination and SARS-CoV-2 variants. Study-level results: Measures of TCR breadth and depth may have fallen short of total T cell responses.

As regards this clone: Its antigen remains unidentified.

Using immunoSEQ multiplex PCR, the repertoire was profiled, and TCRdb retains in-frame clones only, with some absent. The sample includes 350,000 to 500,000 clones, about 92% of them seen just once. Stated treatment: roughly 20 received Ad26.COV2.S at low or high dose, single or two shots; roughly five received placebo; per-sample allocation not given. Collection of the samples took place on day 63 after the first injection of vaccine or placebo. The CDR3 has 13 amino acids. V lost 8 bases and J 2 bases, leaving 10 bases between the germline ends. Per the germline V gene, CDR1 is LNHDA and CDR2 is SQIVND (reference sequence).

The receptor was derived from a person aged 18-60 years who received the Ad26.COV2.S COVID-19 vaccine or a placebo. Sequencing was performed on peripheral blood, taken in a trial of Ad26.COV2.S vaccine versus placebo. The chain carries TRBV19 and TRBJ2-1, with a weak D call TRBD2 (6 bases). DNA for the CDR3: TGTGCCAGTGCGGGGCAGGCCTACAATGAGCAGTTCTTC. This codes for CASAGQAYNEQFF. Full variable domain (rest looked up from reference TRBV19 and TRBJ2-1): DGGITQSPKYLFRKEGQNVTLSCEQNLNHDAMYWYRQDPGQGLRLIYYSQIVNDFQKGDIAEGYSVSREKKESFPLTVTSAQKNPTAFYLCASAGQAYNEQFFGPGTRLTVL.